These 20 T cell receptor beta chains came from one sample sequenced in a study of cytomegalovirus exposure and HLA in healthy donors. This PCR relied on a set of 60 Vbeta primers and 13 Jbeta primers. This table comes from immunoSEQ multiplex PCR, and its TCRdb copy is limited to in-frame clones, with some not included. Of 100,000 to 120,000 clones in the sample, 65% to 90% were seen once. The sequenced sample consisted of PBMCs. The receptor source for this set is a man aged 25-40 years in good health and CMV-seropositive.

This clone was observed once. This chain links TRBV15 with TRBJ1-2, with TRBD1 identical over 8 bases. This CDR3 contains 16 residues. V dropped 1 base and J dropped 0; count of bases not matched to a gene: 4. CDR1 is LNHNV and CDR2 is YYDKDF in the germline V gene (reference sequence). The CDR3: CATSRAPGQANYGYTF. Written as DNA, the CDR3 is TGTGCCACCAGCAGAGCCCCGGGACAGGCTAACTATGGCTACACCTTC.

The chain carries TRBV5-5 and TRBJ2-3, with D tentatively TRBD1 (5 bases). CDR3 length equals 13 residues. CDR1 and CDR2 (germline): SGHKS, YYEKEE (reference sequence). V shed 6 bases and J shed 4 bases, with 12 bases lying between them. CDR3 nucleotide sequence: TGTGCCAGCAATACAAGGGGCGCAGATACGCAGTATTTT. Translating it yields CASNTRGADTQYF.

This sequence joins TRBV7-6 and TRBJ2-6, with a weak D call TRBD2 (7 bases). Per germline, CDR1 SGHVS and CDR2 FNYEAQ. Trimming took off 5 bases at V and 0 bases at J, with 20 bases between the two ends. The CDR3 has 19 residues. The CDR3 DNA reads TGTGCCAGCAGCCACTATCAGGCGGGGGCCCGCTCTGGGGCCAACGTCCTGACTTTC. As protein: CASSHYQAGARSGANVLTF.

The V and J genes are TRBV5-1 and TRBJ2-1; D ambiguous. V gave up 0 bases and J gave up 1 base, with 8 bases separating them. The CDR3 length is 15 residues. Germline V CDR1 and CDR2: SGHRS, YFSETQ. The CDR3 loop is CASSLVFTSYNEQFF. The CDR3 nucleotides are TGCGCCAGCAGCTTGGTATTTACTTCCTACAATGAGCAGTTCTTC.

V usage is TRBV5-4 and J usage is TRBJ2-5; 7 bases are shared with TRBD2. TRBJ2-7 matches the DNA end more closely, so the J call is doubtful. The CDR3 extends over 16 amino acids. Germline loops: CDR1 SGHNT, CDR2 YYREEE (reference sequence). CDR3 residues: CASSFGQIPAGYEQYF. For the CDR3, the DNA is TGTGCCAGCAGCTTCGGTCAAATCCCAGCGGGGTACGAGCAGTACTTC.

This clone came up a few times. This chain joins TRBV18 and TRBJ2-7; D might be TRBD1 (5 bases). The CDR3 extends over 15 amino acids. Trimming left V 3 bases short and J 2 bases short, with 14 bases between. CDR1 and CDR2 (germline): KGHSH, LQKENI. CDR3 amino acids: CASSPPTTGTYEQYF. The CDR3, as DNA: TGTGCCAGCTCACCTCCTACTACAGGAACCTACGAGCAGTACTTC.

The chain carries TRBV4-1 and TRBJ2-3; D perhaps matches TRBD1 (5 bases). The CDR3 is made up of 15 amino acids. Per the germline V gene, CDR1 is MGHRA and CDR2 is YSYEKL. Trimming took off 0 bases at V and 2 bases at J, with 9 bases between the two ends. The CDR3 nucleotides read TGCGCCAGCAGCCAAGATAGGACACTCACAGATACGCAGTATTTT. Translating it yields CASSQDRTLTDTQYF.

This clone was counted ten times or more. The rearrangement uses TRBV6-5 and TRBJ2-6; TRBD1 might be the D (5 bases). V was clipped by 4 bases and J by 0 bases, with 7 bases between them. There are 15 residues in the CDR3. Germline V gives CDR1 MNHEY, CDR2 SVGAGI. CDR3 nucleotide sequence: TGTGCCAGCAGTTTCGACAGCTCTGGGGCCAACGTCCTGACTTTC. As protein: CASSFDSSGANVLTF.

The chain carries TRBV7-2 and TRBJ2-5; 9 nucleotides align to TRBD2. After removal of 5 bases from V and 2 bases from J, the junction contained 12 bases not matched to a gene. Germline assignment: CDR1 SGHTA and CDR2 FQGNSA. This CDR3 contains 17 residues. The CDR3: CASSHTTGRGGQETQYF. In DNA, the CDR3 is TGTGCCAGCAGCCACACTACCGGGCGGGGGGGGCAAGAGACCCAGTACTTC.

This chain links TRBV4-1 with TRBJ1-1; 10 positions agree with TRBD1. V lost 3 bases to trimming and J lost 1 base; unmatched junction nucleotides: 2. CDR3 size: 15 residues. Germline CDR1 is MGHRA and CDR2 is YSYEKL. The CDR3 DNA reads as TGCGCCAGCAGCCAGGGACAGGGGTGGAACACTGAAGCTTTCTTT. Its translation is CASSQGQGWNTEAFF.

CDR3 DNA: TGCGCCAGCAGCCTAGGACTAGCGGGGACTTACAATGAGCAGTTCTTC. Protein sequence: CASSLGLAGTYNEQFF. This chain links TRBV4-1 with TRBJ2-1, with 12 bases matching TRBD2. The CDR3 consists of 16 residues. J was trimmed by 4 bases and V by 4 bases; bases with no gene match: 5. Per the germline V gene, CDR1 is MGHRA and CDR2 is YSYEKL.

The chain recombines TRBV27 with TRBJ2-2; 8 bases are shared with TRBD2. The CDR3 is made up of 15 amino acids. Germline CDR1 and CDR2: MNHEY and SMNVEV (reference sequence). With V trimmed by 4 bases and J by 4 bases, 5 bases remained unmatched. DNA of the CDR3: TGTGCCAGCAGTTCGGGGGGGCCGGGCACCGGGGAGCTGTTTTTT. The encoded protein is CASSSGGPGTGELFF.

V and J are TRBV7-3 and TRBJ2-1; TRBD1 aligns across 9 bases. The trim removed 4 bases at V and 7 bases at J, leaving 5 bases unmatched. Germline assignment: CDR1 SGHTA and CDR2 FQGTGA. The length of the CDR3 is 14 residues. This CDR3 is CASSSGTGTNEQFF. The DNA of the CDR3 is TGTGCCAGCAGCTCCGGGACAGGGACAAATGAGCAGTTCTTC. The complete variable domain, with remaining parts taken from reference TRBV7-3 and TRBJ2-1, reads GAGVSQTPSNKVTEKGKYVELRCDPISGHTALYWYRQSLGQGPEFLIYFQGTGAADDSGLPNDRFFAVRPEGSVSTLKIQRTERGDSAVYLCASSSGTGTNEQFFGPGTRLTVL.

The chain recombines TRBV27 with TRBJ1-5, with D tentatively TRBD1 (5 bases). Germline loops: CDR1 MNHEY, CDR2 SMNVEV (reference sequence). The CDR3 runs 16 residues. V lost 3 bases and J 6 bases, leaving 18 bases between the germline ends. The CDR3 DNA reads TGTGCCAGCAGTTTTGCAGGGATCCCAATCAGTCAGCCCCAGCATTTT. Translating gives CASSFAGIPISQPQHF.

This clone was counted a few times. This chain uses TRBV5-4 with TRBJ2-3; tentatively, D is TRBD2 (5 bases). This CDR3 comprises 13 residues. The V end was cut by 0 bases, the J end by 3 bases, with 5 bases between. Per the germline V gene, CDR1 is SGHNT and CDR2 is YYREEE (reference sequence). The CDR3 reads CASSLAGTDTQYF. In DNA, the CDR3 is TGTGCCAGCAGCTTGGCGGGGACAGATACGCAGTATTTT.

The chain employs TRBV18 and TRBJ2-3; D uncertain. Trimming stripped 6 bases from V and 6 bases from J, with 13 bases between. Germline assignment: CDR1 KGHSH and CDR2 LQKENI. The CDR3 extends over 13 amino acids. CDR3 coding DNA: TGTGCCAGCTCCCTCCCTAGTCAGGATACGCAGTATTTT. This translates into CASSLPSQDTQYF. Full variable domain (missing parts from reference TRBV18 and TRBJ2-3): NAGVMQNPRHLVRRRGQEARLRCSPMKGHSHVYWYRQLPEEGLKFMVYLQKENIIDESGMPKERFSAEFPKEGPSILRIQQVVRGDSAAYFCASSLPSQDTQYFGPGTRLTVL.

The chain couples TRBV4-1 to TRBJ2-3, with 7 bases fitting TRBD2. CDR3 length: 17 amino acids. V lost 5 bases and J lost 3; bases outside the gene matches: 14. Germline V CDR1 and CDR2: MGHRA, YSYEKL. The CDR3 protein is CASSMRLAALSTDTQYF. CDR3 sequence (DNA): TGCGCCAGCAGCATGCGTCTAGCGGCATTAAGTACAGATACGCAGTATTTT.

This clone was seen a few times. This rearrangement joins TRBV6-4 to TRBJ2-6, with a tentative D call TRBD2 (5 bases). The germline V gene encodes CDR1 MRHNA and CDR2 SNTAGT. The length of the CDR3 is 15 residues. The V end was cut by 4 bases, the J end by 0 bases, with 7 bases between. This CDR3 reads CASSGRGSGANVLTF. CDR3 in DNA: TGTGCCAGCAGTGGACGGGGCTCTGGGGCCAACGTCCTGACTTTC.

The V call is TRBV23-1, the J call TRBJ2-5; 10 positions agree with TRBD2. TRBV23-1 is treated as an ORF (open reading frame) with a function not yet certain. V lost 4 bases, J lost 3 bases, and 8 bases stayed unmatched. This CDR3 comprises 16 residues. The CDR3 reads CASSPWASGGEETQYF. CDR3 DNA: TGCGCCAGCAGTCCCTGGGCGAGCGGGGGGGAAGAGACCCAGTACTTC.

This clone has a single count. The J gene is TRBJ1-2, the V gene TRBV5-1; the D gene is possibly TRBD1 (6 bases). CDR1 is SGHRS and CDR2 is YFSETQ in the germline V gene. This CDR3 region has 13 residues. Between the trimmed V and J ends, which lost 4 bases and 4 bases, there was a span of 11 bases. The chain's CDR3 is CASSPRDTYGYTF. CDR3 in DNA: TGCGCCAGCAGCCCCCGGGACACCTATGGCTACACCTTC.